A single sample gave rise to the 17 T cell receptor beta chains below, sequenced in a study of spatial heterogeneity in lung cancer. Indicated time point: sample taken at primary tumor resection. Frozen PBMC, nontumor lung or tumor provided whole RNA, which was sequenced unsorted. TCRdb ran MiXCR on the 5' RACE reads and lists one entry per CDR3 protein. The table shows about 38,000 distinct CDR3 sequences, with 7.5% to 8% occurring only once. The source material was PBMCs, sampled at surgery. All receptors come from a male donor with early-stage non-small cell lung cancer.

This clonotype was picked up many times. V is TRBV10-3 and J is TRBJ2-7; TRBD2 matches 8 bases. The V segment lost 2 bases and the J segment 6 bases; nucleotides outside the gene matches: 3. Germline V CDR1 and CDR2: ENHRY, SYGVKD. The CDR3 is made up of 13 amino acids. CDR3 bases: TGTGCCATCAGTGAGGGTACTAGCGGCGAGCAGTACGTC. Its translation: CAISEGTSGEQYV.

This clonotype was found many times. The chain carries TRBV6-1 and TRBJ2-1, with 7 bases identical to TRBD2. V dropped 2 bases and J dropped 2; count of bases not matched to a gene: 6. CDR3 length: 16 residues. Germline CDR1 is MNHNS and CDR2 is SASEGT. DNA for the CDR3: TGTGCCAGCAGTGAAAGAGGCGGGGGAACCTACAATGAGCAGTTCTTC. This encodes CASSERGGGTYNEQFF.

This clonotype was seen ten or more times. J is TRBJ2-1 and V is TRBV7-2; D is unclear. Germline V gene lookup returns CDR1 SGHTA and CDR2 FQGNSA. Trimming cost V 0 bases and J 7 bases, with 1 base left between them. This CDR3 is built from 11 residues. The CDR3 sequence is CASSLANEQFF. CDR3 DNA sequence: TGTGCCAGCAGCTTAGCAAATGAGCAGTTCTTC.

The sample holds many counts of this clonotype. The rearrangement uses TRBV11-2 and TRBJ2-7; 8 nucleotides line up with TRBD1. Germline V gene data show CDR1 as SGHAT and CDR2 as FQNNGV. V was pared by 3 bases and J by 2 bases, with 3 bases of the junction left unmatched. This CDR3 comprises 14 residues. This CDR3 reads CASSFTGQAYEQYF. The CDR3 nucleotides read TGTGCCAGCAGCTTCACGGGACAGGCCTACGAGCAGTACTTC.

The J gene is TRBJ1-2, the V gene TRBV20-1; no reliable D call. CDR1 DFQATT and CDR2 SNEGSKA come from the germline V gene (reference sequence). There are 11 residues in the CDR3. The V end was cut by 7 bases, the J end by 14 bases, with 20 bases between. The CDR3 region has the DNA TGCAGTGTTAGCGGGCCTCGAGAGTGGACCTTC. Its protein product is CSVSGPREWTF.

This clonotype has a handful of counts. The V call is TRBV7-6, the J call TRBJ2-5; D is uncertain. V gave up 6 bases and J gave up 2 bases, with 4 bases separating them. This CDR3 is built from 11 residues. Germline values: CDR1 SGHVS, CDR2 FNYEAQ. The CDR3 coding sequence is TGTGCCAGCAGGGTACAAGAGACCCAGTACTTC. Its protein is CASRVQETQYF.

This clonotype has a count of ten or more. This rearrangement joins TRBV5-1 to TRBJ2-5; TRBD2 aligns across 7 bases. With V trimmed by 0 bases and J by 2 bases, 7 bases remained unmatched. The CDR3 sequence is 16 residues long. Germline assignment: CDR1 SGHRS and CDR2 YFSETQ. The CDR3 here is CASSLEVRDYQETQYF. Here the CDR3 DNA reads TGCGCCAGCAGCTTGGAGGTCCGGGACTATCAAGAGACCCAGTACTTC.

This clonotype was seen repeatedly, ten times or more. The chain links TRBV12-3 or TRBV12-4 to TRBJ1-2, with D hard to call. The germline V and J ends were trimmed by 0 bases and 6 bases, with 14 bases remaining between them. There are 15 residues in the CDR3. The CDR3 sequence is CASSLAGQDLDGYTF. DNA of the CDR3: TGTGCCAGCAGTTTAGCAGGGCAGGATCTGGATGGCTACACCTTC.

In its sample, this clonotype was seen a few times. This chain uses TRBV2 with TRBJ1-1; D is unclear. The CDR3 covers 13 residues. With 2 bases removed from V and 4 bases from J, the gap between germline ends came to 8 bases. Germline V gene data show CDR1 as SNHLY and CDR2 as FYNNEI. The CDR3 DNA follows: TGTGCCAGCAGTGAAAGTCAGGCCACTGAAGCTTTCTTT. Translating gives CASSESQATEAFF.

This clonotype has ten or more counts. V gene TRBV20-1 combines with J gene TRBJ2-1, with 12 bases identical to TRBD2. Germline loops: CDR1 DFQATT, CDR2 SNEGSKA (reference sequence). V shed 8 bases, J shed 5 bases, and the junction held 7 bases outside the gene matches. The CDR3 covers 14 residues. The CDR3 DNA is TGCAGTACAAAAGGACTAGCGGGAAACAATGAGCAGTTCTTC. This codes for CSTKGLAGNNEQFF.

This clonotype was observed at least ten times. CDR3 sequence reads: CASSLDRGGGAGAGDTQYF. Here the CDR3 DNA reads TGTGCCAGCAGCTTAGATCGAGGCGGGGGAGCGGGAGCTGGAGATACGCAGTATTTT. The gene calls are TRBV11-2 and TRBJ2-3; 8 positions agree with TRBD2. CDR1 and CDR2 from the germline V gene are SGHAT and FQNNGV. Trimming cost V 0 bases and J 5 bases; bases outside gene matches: 16. This CDR3 has 19 amino acids. Combining the CDR3 with reference TRBV11-2 and TRBJ2-3 gives the whole variable domain EAGVAQSPRYKIIEKRQSVAFWCNPISGHATLYWYQQILGQGPKLLIQFQNNGVVDDSQLPKDRFSAERLKGVDSTLKIQPAKLEDSAVYLCASSLDRGGGAGAGDTQYFGPGTRLTVL.

In this sample, this clonotype turned up many times. This chain uses TRBV5-5 with TRBJ2-7; tentative D call: TRBD1 (5 bases). The CDR3 runs to 14 residues. V was cut by 2 bases and J by 0 bases, with 9 bases left in between. Germline CDR1 reads SGHKS; CDR2 reads YYEKEE (reference sequence). Here the CDR3 DNA reads TGTGCCAGCAGCTTATGGACACCCTCCTACGAGCAGTACGTC. Protein product: CASSLWTPSYEQYV.

This clonotype has more than one count but fewer than ten. The chain combines TRBV5-1 with TRBJ1-4; D not certain. The CDR3 has 17 amino acids. CDR1 and CDR2 (germline): SGHRS, YFSETQ. V dropped 3 bases and J dropped 4 bases, with 19 bases sitting between them. The CDR3 DNA is TGCGCCAGCAGCTACGGGGTCGCCCTGAGCCGTAATGAAAAACTGTTTTTT. Amino acid sequence: CASSYGVALSRNEKLFF. The full variable domain, rest sourced from reference TRBV5-1 and TRBJ1-4, is KAGVTQTPRYLIKTRGQQVTLSCSPISGHRSVSWYQQTPGQGLQFLFEYFSETQRNKGNFPGRFSGRQFSNSRSEMNVSTLELGDSALYLCASSYGVALSRNEKLFFGSGTQLSVL.

This clonotype was recorded many times. This sequence joins TRBV3-1 and TRBJ1-1; unclear D gene. The CDR3 has 13 amino acids. The V end was cut by 2 bases, the J end by 4 bases, with 8 bases between. The V gene's germline CDR1 is LGHDT and CDR2 YNNKEL (reference sequence). CDR3 sequence (DNA): TGTGCCAGCAGCCAACTCGGAGGCACTGAAGCTTTCTTT. This encodes CASSQLGGTEAFF.

In the case of this clonotype: Just one base apart from a much larger clone, this may be a read error. V is TRBV25-1 and J is TRBJ2-1; D gene unclear. The CDR3 length is 11 residues. Germline V gene lookup returns CDR1 MGHDK and CDR2 SYGVNS. The CDR3 bases are TGTGCCTGCAGTGAATGGCAGATCCAGTTCTTC. Its translation: CACSEWQIQFF.

This clonotype was counted a few times. The chain uses TRBV5-1 and TRBJ2-5; D may match TRBD1 or TRBD2 (6 bases each). The CDR3 runs 14 residues. Germline V gene data show CDR1 as SGHRS and CDR2 as YFSETQ. The ends were cut back, 5 bases at V and 5 bases at J, with 16 bases in the middle. CDR3 in DNA: TGCGCCAGCAGACAGACGGGGGCCGAGGAGACCCAGTACTTC. It encodes CASRQTGAEETQYF.

The V call is TRBV7-2, the J call TRBJ1-2, with D possibly TRBD1 on 5 matching bases. The V gene's germline CDR1 is SGHTA and CDR2 FQGNSA. Trimming pared 4 bases from V and 7 bases from J, leaving 13 bases between. This CDR3 spans 13 amino acids. The CDR3 DNA reads as TGTGCCAGCAGCTCCGACAGTATTCGTGGCTACACCTTC. Protein sequence: CASSSDSIRGYTF.